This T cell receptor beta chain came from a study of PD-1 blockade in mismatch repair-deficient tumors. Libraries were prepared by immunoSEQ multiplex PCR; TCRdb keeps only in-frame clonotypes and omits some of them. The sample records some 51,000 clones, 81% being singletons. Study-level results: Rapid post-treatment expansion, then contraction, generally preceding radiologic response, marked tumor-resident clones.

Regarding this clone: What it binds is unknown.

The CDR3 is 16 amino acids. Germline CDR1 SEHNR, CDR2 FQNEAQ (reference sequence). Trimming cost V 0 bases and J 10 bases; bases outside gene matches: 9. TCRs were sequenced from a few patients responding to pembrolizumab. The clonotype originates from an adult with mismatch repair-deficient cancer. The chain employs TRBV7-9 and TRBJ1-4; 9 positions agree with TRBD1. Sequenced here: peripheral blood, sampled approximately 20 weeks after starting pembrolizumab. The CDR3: CASSLAGTGSFGKLFF. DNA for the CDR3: TGTGCCAGCAGCTTAGCGGGGACAGGGTCGTTTGGAAAACTGTTTTTT.